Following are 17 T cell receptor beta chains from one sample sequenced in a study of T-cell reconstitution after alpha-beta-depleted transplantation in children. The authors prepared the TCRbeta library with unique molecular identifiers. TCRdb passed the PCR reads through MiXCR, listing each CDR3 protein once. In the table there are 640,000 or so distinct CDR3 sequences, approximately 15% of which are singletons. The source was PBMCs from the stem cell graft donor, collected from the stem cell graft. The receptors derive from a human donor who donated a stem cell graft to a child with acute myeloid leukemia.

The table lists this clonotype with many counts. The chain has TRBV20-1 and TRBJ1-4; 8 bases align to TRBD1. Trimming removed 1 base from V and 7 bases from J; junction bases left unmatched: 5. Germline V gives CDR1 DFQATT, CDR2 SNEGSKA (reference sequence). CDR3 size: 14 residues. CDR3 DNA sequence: TGCAGTGCTAGAGTACAGGGGGAAGTTGAAAAACTGTTTTTT. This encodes CSARVQGEVEKLFF.

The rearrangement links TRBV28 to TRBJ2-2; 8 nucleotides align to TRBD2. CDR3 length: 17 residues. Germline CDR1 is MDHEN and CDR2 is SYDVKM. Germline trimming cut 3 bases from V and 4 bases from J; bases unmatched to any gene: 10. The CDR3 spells CASSFEAGGPSTGELFF. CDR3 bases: TGTGCCAGCAGTTTTGAGGCGGGGGGTCCGAGCACCGGGGAGCTGTTTTTT.

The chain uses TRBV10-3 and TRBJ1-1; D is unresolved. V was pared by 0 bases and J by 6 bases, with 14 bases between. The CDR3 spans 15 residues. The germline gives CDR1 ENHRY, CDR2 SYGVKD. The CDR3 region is CAISESIQKTPEAFF. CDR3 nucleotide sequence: TGTGCCATCAGTGAGTCGATTCAGAAAACTCCTGAAGCTTTCTTT.

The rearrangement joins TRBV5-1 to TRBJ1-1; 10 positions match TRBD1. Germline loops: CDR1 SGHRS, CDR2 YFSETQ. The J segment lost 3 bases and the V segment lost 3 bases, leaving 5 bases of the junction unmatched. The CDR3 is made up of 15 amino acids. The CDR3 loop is CASSSRQGAYTEAFF. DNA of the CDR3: TGCGCCAGCAGCTCACGACAGGGGGCCTACACTGAAGCTTTCTTT.

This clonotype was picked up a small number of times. The CDR3: CASSLRAILATKNIQYF. CDR3 in DNA: TGTGCCAGCAGCTTAAGGGCGATACTAGCGACCAAAAACATTCAGTACTTC. The J gene is TRBJ2-4, the V gene TRBV11-2, with 7 bases lining up with TRBD2. CDR1 SGHAT and CDR2 FQNNGV come from the germline V gene. The length of the CDR3 is 17 residues. Trimming removed 2 bases from V and 2 bases from J; junction bases left unmatched: 9.

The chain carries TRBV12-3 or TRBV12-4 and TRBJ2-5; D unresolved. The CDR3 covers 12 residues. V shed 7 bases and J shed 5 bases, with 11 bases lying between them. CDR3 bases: TGTGCCAGCAACTTGGTCAGGGAGACCCAGTACTTC. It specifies CASNLVRETQYF.

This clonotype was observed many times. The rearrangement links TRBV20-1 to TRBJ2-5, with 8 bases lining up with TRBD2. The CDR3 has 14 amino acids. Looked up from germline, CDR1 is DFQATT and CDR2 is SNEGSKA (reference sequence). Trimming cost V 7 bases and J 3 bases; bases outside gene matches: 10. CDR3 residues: CSVTTGLAEETQYF. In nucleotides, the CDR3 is TGCAGTGTTACAACCGGACTAGCTGAAGAGACCCAGTACTTC.

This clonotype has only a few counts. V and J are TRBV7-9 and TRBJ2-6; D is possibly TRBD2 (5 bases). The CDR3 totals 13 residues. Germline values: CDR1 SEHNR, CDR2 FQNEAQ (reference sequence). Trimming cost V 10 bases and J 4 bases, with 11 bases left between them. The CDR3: CATSEGGANVLTF. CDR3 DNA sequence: TGTGCCACCTCCGAGGGAGGGGCCAACGTCCTGACTTTC.

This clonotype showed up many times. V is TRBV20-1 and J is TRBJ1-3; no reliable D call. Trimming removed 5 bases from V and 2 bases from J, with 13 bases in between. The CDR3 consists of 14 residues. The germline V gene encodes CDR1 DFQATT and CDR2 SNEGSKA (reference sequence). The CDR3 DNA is TGCAGTGCTGAAGGAGGATCAACTGGAAACACCATATATTTT. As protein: CSAEGGSTGNTIYF.

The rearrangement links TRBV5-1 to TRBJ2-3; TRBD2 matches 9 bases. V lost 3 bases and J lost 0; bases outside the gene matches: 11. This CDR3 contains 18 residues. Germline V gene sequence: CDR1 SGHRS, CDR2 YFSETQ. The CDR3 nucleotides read TGCGCCAGCAGCTCCACTCGGCTAGCGGGACCTAGCACAGATACGCAGTATTTT. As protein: CASSSTRLAGPSTDTQYF.

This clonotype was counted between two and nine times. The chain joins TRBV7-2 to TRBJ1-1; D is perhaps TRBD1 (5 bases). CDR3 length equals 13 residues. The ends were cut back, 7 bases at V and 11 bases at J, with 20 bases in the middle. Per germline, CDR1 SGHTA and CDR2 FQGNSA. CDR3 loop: CASTVGTPEAAFF. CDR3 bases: TGTGCCAGCACCGTAGGGACTCCTGAGGCTGCTTTCTTT.

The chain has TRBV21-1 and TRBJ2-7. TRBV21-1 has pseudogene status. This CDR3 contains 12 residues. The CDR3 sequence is CASWGAFYEQYF. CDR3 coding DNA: TGTGCCAGCTGGGGAGCTTTCTACGAGCAGTACTTC.

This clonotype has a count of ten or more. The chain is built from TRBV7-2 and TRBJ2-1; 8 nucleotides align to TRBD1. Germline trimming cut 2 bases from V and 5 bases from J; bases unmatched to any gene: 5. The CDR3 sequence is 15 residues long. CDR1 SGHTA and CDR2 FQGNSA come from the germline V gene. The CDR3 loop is CASSLLTGANNEQFF. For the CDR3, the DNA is TGTGCCAGCAGCTTATTGACAGGGGCAAACAATGAGCAGTTCTTC.

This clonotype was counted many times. CDR3 in amino acids: CASRLKRNRDRGPNTGELFF. The CDR3 region has the DNA TGTGCCAGCAGACTAAAACGAAACCGGGACAGGGGACCGAACACCGGGGAGCTGTTTTTT. The rearrangement joins TRBV6-2 or TRBV6-3 to TRBJ2-2, with TRBD1 matching 10 bases. Germline CDR1 is MNHEY and CDR2 is SVGEGT. V lost 6 bases, J lost 0 bases, and 16 bases stayed unmatched. The CDR3 consists of 20 residues.

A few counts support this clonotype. The CDR3 DNA sequence: TGCAGTGCGGACACAGGGCTCGGCGGCTATGGCTACACCTTC. It translates to CSADTGLGGYGYTF. The chain joins TRBV20-1 to TRBJ1-2; maybe TRBD1 (6 bases). V lost 6 bases and J 4 bases, leaving 18 bases between the germline ends. Looked up from germline, CDR1 is DFQATT and CDR2 is SNEGSKA (reference sequence). This CDR3 spans 14 amino acids.

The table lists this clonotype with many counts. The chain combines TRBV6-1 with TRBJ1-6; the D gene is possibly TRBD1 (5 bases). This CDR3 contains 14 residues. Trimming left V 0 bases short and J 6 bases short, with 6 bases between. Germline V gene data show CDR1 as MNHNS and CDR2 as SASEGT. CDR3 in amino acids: CASSEARGNSPLHF. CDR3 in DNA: TGTGCCAGCAGTGAAGCGAGGGGTAATTCACCCCTCCACTTT.

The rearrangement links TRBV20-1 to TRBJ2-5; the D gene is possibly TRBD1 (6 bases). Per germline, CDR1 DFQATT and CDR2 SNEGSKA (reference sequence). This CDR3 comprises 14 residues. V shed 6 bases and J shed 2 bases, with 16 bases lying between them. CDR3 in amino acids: CSAPPGTRQETQYF. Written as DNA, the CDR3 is TGCAGTGCACCTCCCGGGACAAGGCAAGAGACCCAGTACTTC.